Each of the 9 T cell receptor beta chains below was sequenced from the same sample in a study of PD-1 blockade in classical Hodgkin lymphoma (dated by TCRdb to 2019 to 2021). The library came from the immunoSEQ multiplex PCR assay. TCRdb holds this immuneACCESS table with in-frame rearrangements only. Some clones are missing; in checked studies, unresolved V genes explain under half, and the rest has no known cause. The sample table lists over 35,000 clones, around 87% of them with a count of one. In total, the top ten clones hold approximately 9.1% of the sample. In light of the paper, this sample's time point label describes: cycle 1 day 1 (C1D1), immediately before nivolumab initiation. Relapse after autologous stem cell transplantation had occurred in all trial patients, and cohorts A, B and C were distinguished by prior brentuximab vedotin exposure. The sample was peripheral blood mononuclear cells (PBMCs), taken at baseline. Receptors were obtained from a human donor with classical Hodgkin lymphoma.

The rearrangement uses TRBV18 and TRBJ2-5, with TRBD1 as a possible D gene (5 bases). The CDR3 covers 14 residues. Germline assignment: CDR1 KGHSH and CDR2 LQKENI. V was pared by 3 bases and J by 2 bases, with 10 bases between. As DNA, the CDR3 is TGTGCCAGCTCACCCCAGGGCGCGCAAGAGACCCAGTACTTC. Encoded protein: CASSPQGAQETQYF.

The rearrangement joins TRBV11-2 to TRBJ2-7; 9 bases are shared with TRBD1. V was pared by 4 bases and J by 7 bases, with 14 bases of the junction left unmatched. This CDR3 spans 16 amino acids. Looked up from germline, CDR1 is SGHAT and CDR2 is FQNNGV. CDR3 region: CASSSRTGDPTVEQYF. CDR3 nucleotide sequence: TGTGCCAGCAGCTCTAGGACAGGGGACCCCACTGTAGAGCAGTACTTC.

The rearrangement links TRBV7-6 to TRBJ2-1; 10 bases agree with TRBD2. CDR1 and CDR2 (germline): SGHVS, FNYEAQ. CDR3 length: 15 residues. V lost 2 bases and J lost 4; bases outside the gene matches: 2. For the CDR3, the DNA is TGTGCCAGCAGCTTATCTAGCGGGGGATACAATGAGCAGTTCTTC. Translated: CASSLSSGGYNEQFF.

The CDR3 DNA sequence: TGTGCCAGCATCCCCTGGGCAGGATGGGGTTCACCCCTCCACTTT. Translating it yields CASIPWAGWGSPLHF. V usage is TRBV6-5 and J usage is TRBJ1-6, with D hard to call. Germline-derived CDR1 and CDR2 are MNHEY and SVGAGI. The V gene lost 7 bases and the J gene lost 9 bases, with 19 bases spanning the gap. The CDR3 spans 15 residues.

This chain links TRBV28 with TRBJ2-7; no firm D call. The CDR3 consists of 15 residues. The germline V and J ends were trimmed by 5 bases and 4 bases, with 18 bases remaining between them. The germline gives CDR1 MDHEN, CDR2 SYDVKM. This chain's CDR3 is CASSPDRVGLYEQYF. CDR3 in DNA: TGTGCCAGCAGTCCGGATCGGGTGGGATTATACGAGCAGTACTTC.

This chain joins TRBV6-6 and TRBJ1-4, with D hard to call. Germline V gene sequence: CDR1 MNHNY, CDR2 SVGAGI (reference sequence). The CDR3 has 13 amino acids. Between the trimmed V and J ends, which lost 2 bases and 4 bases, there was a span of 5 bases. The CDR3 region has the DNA TGTGCCAGCAGTTACAGGGTTAATGAAAAACTGTTTTTT. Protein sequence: CASSYRVNEKLFF.

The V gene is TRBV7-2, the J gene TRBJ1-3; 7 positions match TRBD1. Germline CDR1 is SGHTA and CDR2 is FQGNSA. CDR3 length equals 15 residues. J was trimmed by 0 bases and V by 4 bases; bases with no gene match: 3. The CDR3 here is CASSSRQGSGNTIYF. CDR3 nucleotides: TGTGCCAGCAGCTCGCGACAGGGCTCTGGAAACACCATATATTTT.

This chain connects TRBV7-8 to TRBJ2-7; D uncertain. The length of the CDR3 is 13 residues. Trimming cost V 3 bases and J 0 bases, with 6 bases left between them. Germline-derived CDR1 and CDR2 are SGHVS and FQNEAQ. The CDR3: CASSLESSYEQYF. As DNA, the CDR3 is TGTGCCAGCAGCTTGGAGAGCTCCTACGAGCAGTACTTC.

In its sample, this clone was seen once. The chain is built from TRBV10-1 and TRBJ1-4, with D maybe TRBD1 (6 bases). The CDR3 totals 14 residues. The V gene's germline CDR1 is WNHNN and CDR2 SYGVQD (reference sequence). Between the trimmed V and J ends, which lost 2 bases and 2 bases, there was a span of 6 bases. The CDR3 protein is CASSEGQTNEKLFF. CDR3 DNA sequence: TGCGCCAGCAGTGAGGGACAGACTAATGAAAAACTGTTTTTT.